This is a list of T cell receptor beta chains from one sample in a study of T-cell memory formation after mild COVID-19. TCRdb re-called the 5' RACE reads with MiXCR, one entry per CDR3 protein. Among 85,000 to 120,000 distinct CDR3 sequences listed, approximately 15% were seen once. The source material was PBMCs or a T cell subset sorted from them (not recorded which). Receptor source: an adult woman who had mild COVID-19 (a few samples of this study predate the infection). Cell type and time point are not known. Both conserved end residues are part of each CDR3. The D gene is left open where the match is weak. For some rows the clone size is stated as once, few or many, or as a class when expanded; others skip it.

TRBJ1-5	TRBD1	-	14	TRBV6-6	TGTGCCAGCTCGACAGGGGGCGTCAATCAGCCCCAGCATTTT	CASSTGGVNQPQHF
TRBJ2-7	-	-	14	TRBV7-8	TGTGCCAGCAGGCCTAGACAGAGCAACTACGAGCAGTACTTC	CASRPRQSNYEQYF
TRBJ2-7	TRBD2	-	15	TRBV4-2	TGTGCCAGCAGCCACAGGAGCGGGAGAGATTACGAGCAGTACTTC	CASSHRSGRDYEQYF
TRBJ2-2	-	-	18	TRBV5-1	TGCGCCAGCAGCTCCAGGTGGTATTCCGAGGGCCTTTCCGGGGAGCTGTTTTTT	CASSSRWYSEGLSGELFF
TRBJ1-4	-	few	14	TRBV7-9	TGTGCCAGCACCCAGGGCGTACTTAATGAAAAACTGTTTTTT	CASTQGVLNEKLFF
TRBJ2-1	-	few	15	TRBV5-6	TGTGCCAGCAGCTTGACACCGAGCTCCTACAATGAGCAGTTCTTC	CASSLTPSSYNEQFF
TRBJ2-3	TRBD2	few	15	TRBV2	TGTGCCAGCAGTGCGCTCGGGAGGAGCACAGATACGCAGTATTTT	CASSALGRSTDTQYF
TRBJ2-7	TRBD1	few	14	TRBV5-1	TGCGCCAGCAGCTCCGGGACAGGGCCCCACGAGCAGTACTTC	CASSSGTGPHEQYF
TRBJ2-7	-	-	13	TRBV7-9	TGTGCCAGCAGCTTAGCAACCTCCTACGAGCAGTACTTC	CASSLATSYEQYF
TRBJ1-1	-	once	13	TRBV15	TGTGCCACCAGCAGGACGGCGAACACTGAAGCTTTCTTT	CATSRTANTEAFF
TRBJ2-2	-	-	14	TRBV7-6	TGTGCCAGCAGCTTAACGGGGGTGGCCGGGGAGCTGTTTTTT	CASSLTGVAGELFF
TRBJ2-1	-	many	16	TRBV4-1	TGCGCCAGCAGCCAATTAGGGGCTACTAACTACAATGAGCAGTTCTTC	CASSQLGATNYNEQFF
TRBJ1-3	-	few	17	TRBV7-6	TGTGCCAGCAGCTACTCTACAGGGATCCTCTCTGGAAACACCATATATTTT	CASSYSTGILSGNTIYF
TRBJ2-3	-	-	15	TRBV5-5	TGTGCCAGCAGCTTGGTCAGCGGGTCCGCAGATACGCAGTATTTT	CASSLVSGSADTQYF
TRBJ2-7	-	medium-sized	16	TRBV19	TGTGCCAGTAAGGACGTATCAGTGACGAGCTCCTACGAGCAGTACTTC	CASKDVSVTSSYEQYF
TRBJ2-1	-	-	14	TRBV4-1	TGCGCCAGCCTAGACAGGTACTCCTACAATGAGCAGTTCTTC	CASLDRYSYNEQFF
TRBJ1-1	-	few	14	TRBV20-1	TGCAGTGCTCTCCCCCCAAGCTCGAACACTGAAGCTTTCTTT	CSALPPSSNTEAFF
TRBJ2-7	-	many	13	TRBV11-1	TGTGCCAGCAGCTTAGTGCAGGACTACGAGCAGTACTTC	CASSLVQDYEQYF
TRBJ1-2	TRBD1	-	14	TRBV12-3/TRBV12-4	TGTGCCAGCAGCCCGGGCAGCGGCCAGGGGGACTACACCTTC	CASSPGSGQGDYTF
TRBJ2-2	-	-	16	TRBV9	TGTGCCAGCAGCGTCCCGGGCGGGGCTGACACCGGGGAGCTGTTTTTT	CASSVPGGADTGELFF
TRBJ2-5	TRBD2	few	16	TRBV4-2	TGTGCCAGCAGCCAAGATCCGTTTGCGGGGGAAGAGACCCAGTACTTC	CASSQDPFAGEETQYF
TRBJ2-1	TRBD2	-	12	TRBV11-2	TGTGCCAGTGCGCTAGCGGGAGGGCCGAGGTTCTTC	CASALAGGPRFF
TRBJ1-3	-	many	16	TRBV5-1	TGCGCCAGCAGCTCCAGACCCCCCGCGACTGGAAACACCATATATTTT	CASSSRPPATGNTIYF
TRBJ2-1	TRBD2	-	15	TRBV12-3/TRBV12-4	TGTGCCAGCAGTTCAGGTCTAGCGGGAGTCAATGAGCAGTTCTTC	CASSSGLAGVNEQFF
TRBJ1-1	-	-	14	TRBV3-1	TGTGCCAGCAGCTTACACTGGACTAGCACTGAAGCTTTCTTT	CASSLHWTSTEAFF
TRBJ1-2	TRBD1	-	15	TRBV3-1	TGTGCCAGCAGCCAATCGGGACAGGCCGTCTATGGCTACACCTTC	CASSQSGQAVYGYTF
TRBJ1-1	TRBD1	-	15	TRBV5-5	TGTGCCATCGGGAGGACAGGGGACCTTAGTACTGAAGCTTTCTTT	CAIGRTGDLSTEAFF
TRBJ2-1	TRBD2	many	15	TRBV12-5	TGTGCTAGTGGTTTGGTACTAGCGGGAGCCAATGAGCAGTTCTTC	CASGLVLAGANEQFF
TRBJ2-7	-	-	15	TRBV20-1	TGCAGTGCTAGAGATGACGTACTAAGTCTCTACGAGCAGTACTTC	CSARDDVLSLYEQYF
TRBJ2-7	TRBD1	-	15	TRBV7-3	TGTGCCAGCAGCTTACGGCCAGGGGGTACCTACGAGCAGTACTTC	CASSLRPGGTYEQYF
TRBJ2-7	-	-	13	TRBV23-1	TGCGCCAGCAGTCAATCGTGCAGGGGCGAGCAGTACTTC	CASSQSCRGEQYF
TRBJ2-7	TRBD2	-	14	TRBV13	TGTGCCACTTCAGTGCGAGCGGGAGATTACGAGCAGTACTTC	CATSVRAGDYEQYF
TRBJ2-3	TRBD2	few	20	TRBV4-1	TGCGCCAGCAGCCAACGACTAGCGGTGGAAGGCACGTCTTGGGCAGATACGCAGTATTTT	CASSQRLAVEGTSWADTQYF
TRBJ2-3	-	-	12	TRBV7-9	TGTGCCAGCAGCTTTGAGGGAGATACGCAGTATTTT	CASSFEGDTQYF
TRBJ1-1	-	-	16	TRBV4-3	TGCGCCAGCAGCCAAGACGGGGGGGGATTGAACACTGAAGCTTTCTTT	CASSQDGGGLNTEAFF
TRBJ1-1	-	many	14	TRBV4-1	TGCGCCAGCAGCCAACAGGGCCTGAACACTGAAGCTTTCTTT	CASSQQGLNTEAFF
TRBJ1-6	TRBD1	-	17	TRBV2	TGTGCCAGCAGTGACTATGATTTCGGGACAGGGAATTCACCCCTCCACTTT	CASSDYDFGTGNSPLHF
TRBJ1-2	-	once	15	TRBV4-3	TGCGCCAGCAGCCAAGGCATACAGGAGGCCTATGGCTACACCTTC	CASSQGIQEAYGYTF
TRBJ2-7	-	few	15	TRBV15	TGTGCCACCAGCAGATCCGGAGGGACCTCCTACGAGCAGTACTTC	CATSRSGGTSYEQYF
TRBJ2-7	-	few	13	TRBV27	TGTGCCAGCAGTTACGGCCCGGGGTACGAGCAGTACTTC	CASSYGPGYEQYF
TRBJ2-1	TRBD1	-	16	TRBV7-8	TGTGCCAGCAGCTCCGCCGGGACAGGGACATCCGGTGAGCAGTTCTTC	CASSSAGTGTSGEQFF
TRBJ2-7	TRBD1	few	14	TRBV4-1	TGCGCCAGCAGCTACGTCCGGGACAGTGGGGAGCAGTACTTC	CASSYVRDSGEQYF
TRBJ2-1	-	once	15	TRBV6-5	TGTGCTAGCAGTTACCTCCCACGAGTAGACAATGAGCAGTTCTTC	CASSYLPRVDNEQFF
TRBJ2-7	-	-	13	TRBV29-1	TGCAGCGCCGCCGGGGACACCATCTACGAGCAGTACTTC	CSAAGDTIYEQYF